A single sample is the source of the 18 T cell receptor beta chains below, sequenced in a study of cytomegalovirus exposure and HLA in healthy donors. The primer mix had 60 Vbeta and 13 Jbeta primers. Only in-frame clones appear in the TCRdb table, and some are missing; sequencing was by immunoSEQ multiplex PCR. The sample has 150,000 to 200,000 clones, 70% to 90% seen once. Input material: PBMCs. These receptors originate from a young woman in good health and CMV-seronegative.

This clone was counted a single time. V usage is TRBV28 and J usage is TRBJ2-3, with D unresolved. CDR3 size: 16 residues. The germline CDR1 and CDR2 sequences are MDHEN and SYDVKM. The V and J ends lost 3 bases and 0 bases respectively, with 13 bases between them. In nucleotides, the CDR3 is TGTGCCAGCAGTTTGATAAGAGCCCCTAGCACAGATACGCAGTATTTT. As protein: CASSLIRAPSTDTQYF.

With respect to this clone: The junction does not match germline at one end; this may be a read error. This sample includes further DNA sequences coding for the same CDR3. DNA for the CDR3: TGTGCCAGCAGCTCGACCAGGGGCAACGATAATTCCCCCCTCCACTTT. It codes for CASSSTRGNDNSPLHF. V is TRBV7-2 and J is TRBJ1-6, with TRBD1 as a possible D gene (6 bases). The CDR3 covers 16 residues. Germline lookup yields CDR1 SGHTA and CDR2 FQGNSA.

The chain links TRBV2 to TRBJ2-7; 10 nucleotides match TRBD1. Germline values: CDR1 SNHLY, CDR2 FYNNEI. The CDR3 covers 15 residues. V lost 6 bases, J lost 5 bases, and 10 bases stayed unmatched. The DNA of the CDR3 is TGTGCCAGCAGGGGCCCGGGACAGGGGATCAACGAGCAGTACTTC. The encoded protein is CASRGPGQGINEQYF.

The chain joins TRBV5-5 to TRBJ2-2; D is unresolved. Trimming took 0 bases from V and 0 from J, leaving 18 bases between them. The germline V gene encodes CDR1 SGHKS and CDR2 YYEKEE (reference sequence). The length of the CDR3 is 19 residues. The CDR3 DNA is TGTGCCAGCAGCTTGGCCGACGCGGTGTTACCGACGAACACCGGGGAGCTGTTTTTT. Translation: CASSLADAVLPTNTGELFF.

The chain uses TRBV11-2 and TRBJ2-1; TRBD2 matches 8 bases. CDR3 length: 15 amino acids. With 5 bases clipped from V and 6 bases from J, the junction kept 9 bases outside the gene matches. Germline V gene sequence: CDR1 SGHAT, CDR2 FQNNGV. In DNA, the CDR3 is TGTGCCAGCAGCGCTACTAGCGGAGGGGGCAATGAGCAGTTCTTC. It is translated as CASSATSGGGNEQFF.

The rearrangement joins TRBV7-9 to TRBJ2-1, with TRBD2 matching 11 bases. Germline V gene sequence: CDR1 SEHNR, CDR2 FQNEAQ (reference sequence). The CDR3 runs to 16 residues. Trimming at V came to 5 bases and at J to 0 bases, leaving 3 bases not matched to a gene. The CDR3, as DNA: TGTGCCAGCAGCGAGACTAGCGGGGCCTCCTACAATGAGCAGTTCTTC. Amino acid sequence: CASSETSGASYNEQFF.

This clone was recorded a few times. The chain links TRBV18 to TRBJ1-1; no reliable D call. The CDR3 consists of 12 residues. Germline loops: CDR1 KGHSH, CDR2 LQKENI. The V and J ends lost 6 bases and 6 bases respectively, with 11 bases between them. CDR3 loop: CASSGVGAEAFF. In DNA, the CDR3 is TGTGCCAGCTCTGGAGTTGGAGCTGAAGCTTTCTTT.

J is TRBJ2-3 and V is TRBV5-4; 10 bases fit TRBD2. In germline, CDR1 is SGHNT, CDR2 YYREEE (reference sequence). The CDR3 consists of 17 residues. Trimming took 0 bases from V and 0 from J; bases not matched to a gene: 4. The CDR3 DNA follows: TGTGCCAGCAGCTTGGGTCCTAGCGGGAGTAGCACAGATACGCAGTATTTT. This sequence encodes CASSLGPSGSSTDTQYF.

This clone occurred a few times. This CDR3 reads CASSEWGGATYEQYF. CDR3 DNA: TGCGCCAGCAGTGAGTGGGGGGGCGCCACCTACGAGCAGTACTTC. The rearrangement joins TRBV10-2 to TRBJ2-7; possible D gene TRBD2, 7 bases. In germline, CDR1 is WSHSY, CDR2 SAAADI. The CDR3 runs 15 residues. V was trimmed by 1 base and J by 2 bases, leaving 12 bases between them.

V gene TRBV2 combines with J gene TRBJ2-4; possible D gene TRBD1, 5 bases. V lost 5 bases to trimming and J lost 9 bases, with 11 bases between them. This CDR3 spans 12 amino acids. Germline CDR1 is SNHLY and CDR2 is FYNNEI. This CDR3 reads CASSRDQGIQYF. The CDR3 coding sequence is TGTGCCAGCAGTCGCGACCAGGGCATTCAGTACTTC.

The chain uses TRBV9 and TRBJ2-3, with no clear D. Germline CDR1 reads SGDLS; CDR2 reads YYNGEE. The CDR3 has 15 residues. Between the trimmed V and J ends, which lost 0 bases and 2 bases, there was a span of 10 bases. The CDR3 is CASSVDEYYTDTQYF. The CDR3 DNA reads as TGTGCCAGCAGCGTAGATGAGTATTACACAGATACGCAGTATTTT.

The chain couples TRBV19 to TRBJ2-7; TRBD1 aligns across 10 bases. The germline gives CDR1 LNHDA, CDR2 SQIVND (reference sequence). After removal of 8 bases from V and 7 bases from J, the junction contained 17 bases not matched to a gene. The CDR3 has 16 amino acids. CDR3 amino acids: CASSPTRRTGGGEQYF. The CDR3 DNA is TGTGCCAGTTCACCAACCCGGAGGACAGGGGGTGGAGAGCAGTACTTC.

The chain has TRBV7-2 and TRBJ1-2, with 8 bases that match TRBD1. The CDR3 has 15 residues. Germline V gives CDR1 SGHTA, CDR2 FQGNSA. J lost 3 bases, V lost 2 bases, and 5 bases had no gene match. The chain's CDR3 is CASSLNAGGYYGYTF. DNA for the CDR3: TGTGCCAGCAGCTTAAATGCAGGGGGCTACTATGGCTACACCTTC.

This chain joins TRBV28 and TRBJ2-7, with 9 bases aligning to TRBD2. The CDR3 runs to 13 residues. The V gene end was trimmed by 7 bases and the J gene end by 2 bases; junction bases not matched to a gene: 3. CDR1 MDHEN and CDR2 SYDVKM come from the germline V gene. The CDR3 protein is CASKAGGPYEQYF. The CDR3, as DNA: TGTGCCAGCAAGGCGGGAGGGCCCTACGAGCAGTACTTC. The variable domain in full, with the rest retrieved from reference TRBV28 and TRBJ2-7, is DVKVTQSSRYLVKRTGEKVFLECVQDMDHENMFWYRQDPGLGLRLIYFSYDVKMKEKGDIPEGYSVSREKKERFSLILESASTNQTSMYLCASKAGGPYEQYFGPGTRLTVT.

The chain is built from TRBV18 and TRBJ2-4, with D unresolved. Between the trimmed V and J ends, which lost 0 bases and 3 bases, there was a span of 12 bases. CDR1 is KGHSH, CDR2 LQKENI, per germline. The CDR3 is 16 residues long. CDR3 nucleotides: TGTGCCAGCTCACCACCTGGAGCATCATTCAAAAACATTCAGTACTTC. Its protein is CASSPPGASFKNIQYF.

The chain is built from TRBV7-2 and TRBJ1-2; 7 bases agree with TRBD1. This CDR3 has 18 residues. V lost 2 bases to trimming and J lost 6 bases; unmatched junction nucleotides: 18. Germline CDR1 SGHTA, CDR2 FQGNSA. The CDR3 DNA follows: TGTGCCAGCAGCTTATCGGTGACAGGGATCCGGAGGAGAGATGGCTACACCTTC. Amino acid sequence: CASSLSVTGIRRRDGYTF.

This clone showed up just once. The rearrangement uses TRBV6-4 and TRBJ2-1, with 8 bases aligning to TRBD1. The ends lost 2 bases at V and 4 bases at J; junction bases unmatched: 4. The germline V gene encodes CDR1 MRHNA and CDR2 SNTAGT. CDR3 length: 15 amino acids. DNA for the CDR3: TGTGCCAGCAGTGACCAGGGGGCGACGTACAATGAGCAGTTCTTC. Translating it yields CASSDQGATYNEQFF.

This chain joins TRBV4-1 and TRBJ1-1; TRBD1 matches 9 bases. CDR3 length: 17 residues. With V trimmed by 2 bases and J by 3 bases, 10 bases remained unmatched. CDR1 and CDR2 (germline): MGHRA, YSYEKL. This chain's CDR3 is CASSQNHRGLGDTEAFF. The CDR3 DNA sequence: TGCGCCAGCAGCCAAAACCACAGGGGGCTCGGGGACACTGAAGCTTTCTTT.